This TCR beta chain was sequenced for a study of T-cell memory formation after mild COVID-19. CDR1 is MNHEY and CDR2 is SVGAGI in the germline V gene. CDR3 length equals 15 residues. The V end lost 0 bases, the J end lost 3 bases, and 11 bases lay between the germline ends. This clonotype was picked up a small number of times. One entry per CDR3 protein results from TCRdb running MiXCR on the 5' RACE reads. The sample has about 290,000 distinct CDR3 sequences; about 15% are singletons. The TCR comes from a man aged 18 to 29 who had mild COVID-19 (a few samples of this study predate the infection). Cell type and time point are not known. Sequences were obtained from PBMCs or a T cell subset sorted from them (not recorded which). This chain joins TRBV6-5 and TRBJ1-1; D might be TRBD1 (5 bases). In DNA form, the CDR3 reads TGTGCCAGCAGTTACTCGCCCAGGGCGGACACTGAAGCTTTCTTT. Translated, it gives CASSYSPRADTEAFF.